This TCR beta chain stems from a study of T cells in Graves' hyperthyroidism and ophthalmopathy. Study conclusions and caveats: A model using 13 V-J features told ophthalmopathy apart from stable hyperthyroidism.

Germline V gene lookup returns CDR1 MDHEN and CDR2 SYDVKM. Trimming took off 5 bases at V and 0 bases at J, with 11 bases between the two ends. The CDR3 is 15 amino acids. This clonotype was counted many times. Its antigen remains unidentified. Researchers took RNA transcripts and amplified the TCR beta CDR3 regions from them. A first-round RT-PCR of the TCR CDR3 used the HTBI primer set. TCRdb called the multiplex PCR reads again in MiXCR, with one record for every CDR3 protein. The sample lists about 360,000 distinct CDR3 sequences; about a sixth were seen once. This TCR was sampled from a woman under 30 with Graves' hyperthyroidism that later progressed to Graves' ophthalmopathy. The sequenced sample was blood. This sequence joins TRBV28 and TRBJ2-1, with D maybe TRBD1 (5 bases). Here the CDR3 reads CASSRGESSYNEQFF. CDR3 bases: TGTGCCAGCAGTAGGGGCGAGAGCTCCTACAATGAGCAGTTCTTC.